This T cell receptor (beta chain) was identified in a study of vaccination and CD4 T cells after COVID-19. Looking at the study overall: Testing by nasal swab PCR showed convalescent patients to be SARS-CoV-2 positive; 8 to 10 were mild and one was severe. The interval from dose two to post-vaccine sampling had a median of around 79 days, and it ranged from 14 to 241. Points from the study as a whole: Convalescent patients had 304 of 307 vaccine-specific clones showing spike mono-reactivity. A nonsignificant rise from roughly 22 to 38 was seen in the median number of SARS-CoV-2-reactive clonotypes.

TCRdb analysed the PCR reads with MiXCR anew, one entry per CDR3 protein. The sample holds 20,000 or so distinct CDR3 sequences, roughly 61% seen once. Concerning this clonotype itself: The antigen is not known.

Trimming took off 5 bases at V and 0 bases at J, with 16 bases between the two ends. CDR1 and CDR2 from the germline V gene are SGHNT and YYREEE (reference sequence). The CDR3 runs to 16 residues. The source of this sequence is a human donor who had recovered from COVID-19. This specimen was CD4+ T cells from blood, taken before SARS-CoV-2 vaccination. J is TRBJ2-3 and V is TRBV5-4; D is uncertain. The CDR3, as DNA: TGTGCCAGCAGGGATCGGGTCGGGTCTAGCACAGATACGCAGTATTTT. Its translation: CASRDRVGSSTDTQYF.